What follows is one T cell receptor (beta chain) and its context. What it binds is not known. These data belong to a study of T cells in pancreatic ductal adenocarcinoma. Points from the study as a whole: Tumor samples had fewer productive templates and around 7.2-fold fewer unique clonotypes than blood.

The CDR3 totals 14 residues. Per the germline V gene, CDR1 is SQVTM and CDR2 is ANQGSEA. V trimming: 7 bases; J trimming: 0 bases; junction bases outside the gene matches: 3. TCRdb's copy holds only in-frame clones and misses some; the assay was immunoSEQ multiplex PCR. This table holds about 9,000 clones, under 90% found once. The selected patients with pancreatic ductal adenocarcinoma had surgery but no neoadjuvant therapy. Input material: PBMCs. The chain carries TRBV29-1 and TRBJ2-3; 11 bases align to TRBD2. The sequence derives from a human donor with pancreatic ductal adenocarcinoma. The CDR3: CSATSGGSTDTQYF. The CDR3 DNA follows: TGCAGCGCAACTAGCGGGGGCAGCACAGATACGCAGTATTTT.